This T cell receptor (beta chain) was documented in a study of blood T cells in healthy people across ages. Study-level results: Calculation of diversity from one million T cells yielded estimates considered to be underestimates.

V lost 5 bases and J 3 bases, leaving 14 bases between the germline ends. The germline V gene encodes CDR1 MGHRA and CDR2 YSYEKL. The CDR3 is made up of 14 amino acids. The authors isolated at least 7 million PBMCs per sample. This clonotype was seen a handful of times. Its antigen is unidentified. A second roughly 7 to 12 cycle PCR used barcoded and J-beta primers. TCRdb reanalysed the 5' RACE reads using MiXCR and keeps one entry per CDR3 protein. The sample lists around 1,900,000 distinct CDR3 sequences; roughly two fifths were seen once. The chain links TRBV4-1 to TRBJ2-7, with a tentative D call TRBD1 (5 bases). The sample taken for sequencing was blood. This clonotype was sampled from a human donor in good health. This CDR3 is CASSLELGLYEQYF. The CDR3 bases are TGCGCCAGCAGCTTAGAGTTGGGGCTCTACGAGCAGTACTTC.